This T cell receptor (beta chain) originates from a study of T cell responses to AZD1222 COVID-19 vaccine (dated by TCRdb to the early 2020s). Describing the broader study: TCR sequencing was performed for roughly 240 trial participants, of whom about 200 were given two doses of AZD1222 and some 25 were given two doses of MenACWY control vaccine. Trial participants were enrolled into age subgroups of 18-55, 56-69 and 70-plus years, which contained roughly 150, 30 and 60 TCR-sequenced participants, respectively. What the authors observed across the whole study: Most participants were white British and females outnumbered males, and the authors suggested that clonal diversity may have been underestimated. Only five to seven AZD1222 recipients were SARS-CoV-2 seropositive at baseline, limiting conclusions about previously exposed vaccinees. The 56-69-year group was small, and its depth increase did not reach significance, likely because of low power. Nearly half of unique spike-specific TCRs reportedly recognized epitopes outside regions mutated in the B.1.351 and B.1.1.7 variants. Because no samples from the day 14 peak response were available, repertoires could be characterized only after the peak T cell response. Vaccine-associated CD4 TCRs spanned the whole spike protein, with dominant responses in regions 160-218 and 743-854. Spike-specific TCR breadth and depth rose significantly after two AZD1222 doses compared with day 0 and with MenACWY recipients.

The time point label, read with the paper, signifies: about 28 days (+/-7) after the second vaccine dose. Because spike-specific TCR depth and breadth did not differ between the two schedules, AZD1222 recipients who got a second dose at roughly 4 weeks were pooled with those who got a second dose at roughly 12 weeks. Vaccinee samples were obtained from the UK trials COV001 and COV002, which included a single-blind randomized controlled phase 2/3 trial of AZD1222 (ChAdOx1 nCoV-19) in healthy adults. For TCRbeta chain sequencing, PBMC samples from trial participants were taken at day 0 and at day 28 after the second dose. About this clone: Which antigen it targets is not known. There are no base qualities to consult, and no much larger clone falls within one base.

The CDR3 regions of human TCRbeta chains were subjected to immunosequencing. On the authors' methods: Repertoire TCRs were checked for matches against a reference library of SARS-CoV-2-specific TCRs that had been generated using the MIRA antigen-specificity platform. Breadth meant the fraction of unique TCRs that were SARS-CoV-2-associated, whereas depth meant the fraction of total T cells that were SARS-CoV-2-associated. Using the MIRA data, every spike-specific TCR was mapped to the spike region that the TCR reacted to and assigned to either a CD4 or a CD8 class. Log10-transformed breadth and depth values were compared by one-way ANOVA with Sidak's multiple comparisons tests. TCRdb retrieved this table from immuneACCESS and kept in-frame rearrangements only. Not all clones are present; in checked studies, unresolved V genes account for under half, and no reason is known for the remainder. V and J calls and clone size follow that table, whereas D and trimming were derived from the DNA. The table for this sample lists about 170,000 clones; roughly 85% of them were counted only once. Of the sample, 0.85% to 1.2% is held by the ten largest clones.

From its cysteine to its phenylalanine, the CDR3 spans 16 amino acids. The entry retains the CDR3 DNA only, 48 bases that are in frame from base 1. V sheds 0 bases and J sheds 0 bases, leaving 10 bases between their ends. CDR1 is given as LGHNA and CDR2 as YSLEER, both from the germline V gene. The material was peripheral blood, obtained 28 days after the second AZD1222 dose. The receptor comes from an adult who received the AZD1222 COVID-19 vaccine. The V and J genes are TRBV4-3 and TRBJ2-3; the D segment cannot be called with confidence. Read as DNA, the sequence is TGCGCCAGCAGCCAAGAGGCAGCTACTAGCACAGATACGCAGTATTTT. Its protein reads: CASSQEAATSTDTQYF.